A single sample is the source of the 5 T cell receptor beta chains below, sequenced in a study of blood T cell repertoires in COVID-19. TCRdb's copy holds only in-frame clones and misses some; the assay was immunoSEQ multiplex PCR. Of more than 95,000 clones in the sample, about 80% are singletons; the top ten hold roughly a quarter. The sequencing sample was made of peripheral blood. These receptor sequences come from a man aged 60 to 75 with acute or convalescent COVID-19.

The chain recombines TRBV7-9 with TRBJ2-3; 8 bases line up with TRBD1. CDR1 is SEHNR and CDR2 is FQNEAQ in the germline V gene (reference sequence). Trimming took 1 base from V and 2 from J; bases not matched to a gene: 2. This CDR3 is built from 15 residues. The CDR3 region is CASSLEGQATDTQYF. The CDR3 nucleotides read TGTGCCAGCAGCTTAGAGGGACAGGCCACAGATACGCAGTATTTT.

The chain carries TRBV5-1 and TRBJ2-7; no clear D. The V and J ends lost 6 bases and 3 bases respectively, with 10 bases between them. The CDR3 totals 12 residues. CDR1 and CDR2 (germline): SGHRS, YFSETQ. CDR3 DNA sequence: TGCGCCAGCACCACTCAAAACTACGAGCAGTACTTC. Translation gives CASTTQNYEQYF.

J is TRBJ1-2 and V is TRBV28; D is perhaps TRBD1 (5 bases). The V gene's germline CDR1 is MDHEN and CDR2 SYDVKM. The CDR3 sequence is 16 residues long. Trimming cost V 11 bases and J 2 bases, with 24 bases left between them. The CDR3 spells CAGAGAGTGKNYGYTF. The CDR3 region has the DNA TGTGCCGGTGCTGGGGCGGGAACGGGCAAAAACTATGGCTACACCTTC.

This clone was recorded a few times. Here the CDR3 reads CASSVAVTTNEKLFF. DNA for the CDR3: TGCGCCAGCAGCGTAGCGGTGACAACTAATGAAAAACTGTTTTTT. The chain recombines TRBV5-1 with TRBJ1-4, with D hard to call. This CDR3 contains 15 residues. Trimming took 4 bases from V and 0 from J, leaving 10 bases between them. Germline assignment: CDR1 SGHRS and CDR2 YFSETQ.

This chain links TRBV25-1 with TRBJ1-5; the match to TRBD1 covers 10 bases. V trimming: 6 bases; J trimming: 6 bases; junction bases outside the gene matches: 5. The CDR3 consists of 14 residues. CDR1 is MGHDK and CDR2 is SYGVNS in the germline V gene. The CDR3 DNA reads TGTGCCAGCAGCCCCGACAGGGGGCCTCAGCCCCAGCATTTT. Translated, it gives CASSPDRGPQPQHF.